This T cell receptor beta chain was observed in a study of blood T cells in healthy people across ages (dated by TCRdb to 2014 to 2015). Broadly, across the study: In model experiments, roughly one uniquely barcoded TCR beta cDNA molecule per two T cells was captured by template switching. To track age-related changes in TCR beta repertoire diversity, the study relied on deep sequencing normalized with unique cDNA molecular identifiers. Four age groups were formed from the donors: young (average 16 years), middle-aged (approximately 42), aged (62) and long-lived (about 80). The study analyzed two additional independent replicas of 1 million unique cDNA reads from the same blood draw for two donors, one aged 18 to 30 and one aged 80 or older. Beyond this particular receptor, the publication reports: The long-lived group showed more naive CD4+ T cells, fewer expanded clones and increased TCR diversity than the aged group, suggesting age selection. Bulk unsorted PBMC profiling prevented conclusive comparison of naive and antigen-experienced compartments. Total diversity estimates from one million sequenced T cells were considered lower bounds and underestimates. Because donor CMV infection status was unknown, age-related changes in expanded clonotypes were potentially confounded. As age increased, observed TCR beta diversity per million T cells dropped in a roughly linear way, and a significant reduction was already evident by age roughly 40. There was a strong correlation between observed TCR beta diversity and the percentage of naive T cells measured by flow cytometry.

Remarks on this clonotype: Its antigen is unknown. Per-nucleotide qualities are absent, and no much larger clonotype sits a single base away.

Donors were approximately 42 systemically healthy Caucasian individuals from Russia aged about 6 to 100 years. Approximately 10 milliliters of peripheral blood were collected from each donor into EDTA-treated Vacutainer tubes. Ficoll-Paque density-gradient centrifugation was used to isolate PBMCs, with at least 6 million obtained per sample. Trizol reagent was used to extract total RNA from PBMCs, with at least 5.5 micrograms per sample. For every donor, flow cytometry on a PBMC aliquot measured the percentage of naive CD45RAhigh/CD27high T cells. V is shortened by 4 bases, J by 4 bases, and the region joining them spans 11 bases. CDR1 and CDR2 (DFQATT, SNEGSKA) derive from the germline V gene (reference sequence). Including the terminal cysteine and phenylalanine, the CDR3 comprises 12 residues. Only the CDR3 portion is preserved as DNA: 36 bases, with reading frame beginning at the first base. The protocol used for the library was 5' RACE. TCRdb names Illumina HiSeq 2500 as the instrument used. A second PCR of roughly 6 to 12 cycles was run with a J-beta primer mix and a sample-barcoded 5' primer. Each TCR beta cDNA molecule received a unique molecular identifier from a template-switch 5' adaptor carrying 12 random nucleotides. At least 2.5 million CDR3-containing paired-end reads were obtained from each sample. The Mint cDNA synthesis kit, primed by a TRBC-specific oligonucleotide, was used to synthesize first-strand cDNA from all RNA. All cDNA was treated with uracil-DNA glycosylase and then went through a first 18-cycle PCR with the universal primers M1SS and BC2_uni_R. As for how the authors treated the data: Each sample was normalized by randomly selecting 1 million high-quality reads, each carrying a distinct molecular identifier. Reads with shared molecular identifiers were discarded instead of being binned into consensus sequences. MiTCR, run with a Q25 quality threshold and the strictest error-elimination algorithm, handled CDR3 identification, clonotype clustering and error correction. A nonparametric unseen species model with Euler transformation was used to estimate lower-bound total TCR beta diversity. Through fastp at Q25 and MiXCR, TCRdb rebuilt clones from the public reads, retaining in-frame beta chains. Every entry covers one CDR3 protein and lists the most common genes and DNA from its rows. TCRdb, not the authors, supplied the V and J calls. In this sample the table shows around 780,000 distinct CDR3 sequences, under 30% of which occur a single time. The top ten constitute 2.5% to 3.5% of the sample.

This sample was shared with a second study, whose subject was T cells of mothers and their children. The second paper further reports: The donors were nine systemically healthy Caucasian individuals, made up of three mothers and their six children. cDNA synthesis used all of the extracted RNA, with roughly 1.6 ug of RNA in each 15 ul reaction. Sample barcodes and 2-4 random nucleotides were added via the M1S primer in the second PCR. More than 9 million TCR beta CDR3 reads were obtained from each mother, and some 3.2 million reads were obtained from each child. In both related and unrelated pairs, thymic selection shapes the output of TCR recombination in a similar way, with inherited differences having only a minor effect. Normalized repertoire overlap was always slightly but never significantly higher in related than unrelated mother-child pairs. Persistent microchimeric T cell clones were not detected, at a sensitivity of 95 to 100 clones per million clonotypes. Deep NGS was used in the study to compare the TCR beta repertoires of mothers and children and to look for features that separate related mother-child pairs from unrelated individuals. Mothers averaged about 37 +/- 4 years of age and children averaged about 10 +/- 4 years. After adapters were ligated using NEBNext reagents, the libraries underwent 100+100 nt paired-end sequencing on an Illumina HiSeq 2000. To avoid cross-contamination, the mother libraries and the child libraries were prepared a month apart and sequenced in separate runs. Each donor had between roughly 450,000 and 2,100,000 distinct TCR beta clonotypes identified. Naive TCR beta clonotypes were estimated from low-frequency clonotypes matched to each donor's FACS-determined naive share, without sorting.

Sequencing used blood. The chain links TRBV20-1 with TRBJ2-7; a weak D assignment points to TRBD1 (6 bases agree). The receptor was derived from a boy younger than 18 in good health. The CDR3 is CSATGVGYEQYF. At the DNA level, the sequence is TGCAGTGCTACAGGGGTGGGTTACGAGCAGTACTTC.